This TCR beta chain derives from a study of blood T cell repertoires in COVID-19. Study-wide background: Spain, Italy and the United States supplied samples that represented acute and convalescent COVID-19. Nucleic acid was either cDNA or gDNA, and it came from T cells, B-cell-depleted T cells, or PBMCs.

The CDR3 sequence is 17 residues long. The V end was cut by 3 bases, the J end by 7 bases, with 21 bases between. Germline V gene sequence: CDR1 SGHVS, CDR2 FNYEAQ. The authors' processing: Amplification with reference gene primers provided the estimates of nucleated cell counts. The protocol was immunoSEQ multiplex PCR, while the TCRdb copy is restricted to in-frame clones and leaves out a portion. V and J calls and clone size are as listed in that table; D and trimming were resolved from the DNA. The sample lists about 180,000 clones, 80% to 90% occurring once. The sequenced sample was peripheral blood. The rearrangement uses TRBV7-6 and TRBJ2-2, with a possible D match to TRBD2 (5 bases). This clonotype was obtained from a man aged 18 to 29 who had recovered from COVID-19. The CDR3 spells CASSFASPGITLGELFF. CDR3 nucleotide sequence: TGTGCCAGCAGCTTCGCCTCTCCCGGGATTACCCTCGGGGAGCTGTTTTTT.